This T cell receptor (beta chain) is from a study of cytomegalovirus exposure and HLA in healthy donors (dated by TCRdb to about 2017). A note on the overall study: According to an earlier analysis of a few hundred of the donors, 200 million or so T cells yielded approximately 120 million unique TCR beta sequences and 276 Gb of sequence data. An early release that covered some 640 HLA-typed donors contained around 300 gigabases of sequencing data and around 80 million unique TCR sequences. Of the 300 to 500 genotyped donors, roughly 76% were placed in the genetic ancestry cluster associated with self-reported Caucasian donors. The study aimed to test whether signatures of past pathogen exposure could be identified by cataloging public T cell receptors. The T cell repertoires of about 700 subjects were profiled by immunosequencing and related to cytomegalovirus serostatus. Along with the roughly 700-subject first cohort, a separate validation cohort of over a hundred different subjects was used. High-throughput TCR immunosequencing, statistical association of individual TCRs with disease status, and machine learning were combined to predict cytomegalovirus infection status. A later analysis re-examined previously published TCR beta repertoires from roughly 720 donors and added high-resolution HLA genotyping to investigate patterns of TCR occurrence. Rather than drawing on any new phenotypic data, the later analysis identified candidate immune exposures from TCR beta sequences and the way those sequences occurred across donors. An earlier analysis of around 580 of the donors used high-throughput TCR beta sequencing to judge whether each TCR beta V gene segment behaved as functional or pseudogenic. Donor age, sex, ethnicity and CMV serostatus were collected together with the repertoire data. In a later genetic analysis, genome-wide SNP genotypes for about 55% of the roughly 700 donors were used, and that subset was treated as a discovery cohort. Every discovery cohort repertoire had been produced on one sequencing platform. HLA typing included class I and class II loci at four-digit resolution. The number of typed donors differed by locus: about 620-630 for A, B, C, DRB1 and DQB1; 522 for DQA1; some 590 for DPA1; and around 450 for DPB1. Several DR-DQ haplotypes were treated as single units for association and clustering because of strong linkage in the cohort. Among roughly 400 genotyped donors of the cohort, an average of approximately 240,000 unique TCR beta nucleotide sequences was sequenced per donor, of which about 19% were non-productive. The investigation overall reported the following: The authors suggested that the approach could potentially be generalized to other disease states and immunological phenotypes. Because HLA typing was missing for some donors at each locus, association tests included only the typed subset. In a later genetic analysis, a missense DCLRE1C variant was associated with V-gene and J-gene trimming of TCR beta chains, and the association was replicated in an independent cohort. Compared with the 666-donor mean, donors in an Asian-associated ancestry cluster had fewer N-insertions in productive TCRs, according to a later genetic analysis. The study gave a list of under 200 TCR beta chains associated with cytomegalovirus. Some IMGT-functional V segments, including TRBV6-2 and TRBV6-3, could not be told apart with the 87-base-pair reads, so those segments were excluded. For the cohort, immune exposure information was limited to CMV serostatus. A cluster of highly shared sequence variants was judged likely to represent a technical artifact of the sequencing pipeline. Linkage disequilibrium might explain the correlated functional status among segregating V segments, but an unknown experimental factor could not be ruled out. Several of the top co-occurrence clusters appeared to be linked to parvovirus B19, influenza, CMV and Epstein-Barr virus, according to a later analysis. In a later analysis, the rate of TCR association differed among HLA loci, with DRB1 alleles having the most associated TCRs and HLA-C alleles having the fewest. A further reported finding was that TCR beta sequences accurately predicted the HLA-A and HLA-B alleles for most subjects in the first cohort. In a later analysis, HLA-associated TCR beta chains showed more clonal expansion and lower generation probabilities than non-associated chains that were equally common. Three of the identified cytomegalovirus-associated TCR beta chains were confirmed in vitro to be specific for cytomegalovirus antigens. When HLA alleles, especially DR and DQ, strongly co-occurred, TCR associations were difficult to assign to individual alleles. The cohort was sequenced for TCR beta chains only, and without alpha or paired-chain data the features that could be detected were limited. Seventeen rarely observed V segments, including chromosome 9 orphons, were excluded from the earlier analysis of several hundred of the donors because counts were too low. Cytomegalovirus status was reported to be diagnosed by the classifier with high specificity and sensitivity in both the original and validation cohorts. In a later analysis, most CMV-associated TCR beta chains were found to appear HLA-restricted, with HLA associations seemingly driven largely by CMV exposure. Most TCR sequences were observed very rarely across donors, whereas some public TCRs were present in many individuals. Presence/absence analyses assumed roughly uniform sequencing depth across donors, an assumption that may not hold. Broadly in line with IMGT annotations, most TCR beta V segments showed up in productive rearrangements about 87% or about 30% of the time in an earlier analysis of under 700 of the donors. A later analysis associated 15,000 to 20,000 TCR beta sequences with specific HLA alleles at a false discovery rate of 0.05.

In regard to this clone: Its binding antigen is unknown. No much larger clonotype is one base removed from it; base qualities were not supplied.

The cohort was made up of under 800 healthy bone marrow donors. Cohort members were all nominally healthy when sampled, although unrecorded immune exposures were likely present. The donor tested CMV seronegative and was one of the 352 seronegative cohort members. Each donor provided a peripheral blood sample, and peripheral blood mononuclear cells were used for TCR beta sequencing. The Qiagen DNeasy Blood Extraction Kit was used to extract genomic DNA from the blood cell samples. The library came from the immunoSEQ multiplex PCR assay. For the multiplex PCR, a mixture combining 60 forward primers for TCR Vbeta segments and 13 reverse primers for TCR Jbeta segments was used. The CDR3 region of rearranged TCR beta genes was amplified from genomic DNA by a multiplex PCR assay. On the Illumina HiSeq System, the amplified TCR beta libraries were sequenced as 87-base-pair reads. The study's processing was this. A later analysis counted about 82 million unique TCR beta chains across the 500 to 850 repertoires, and roughly 10 million of these chains were shared by at least two donors. To remove PCR and sequencing errors, raw reads were error-corrected and collapsed into unique sequences using a nearest-neighbor algorithm that merged closely related sequences. Alignment of CDR3 sequences to IMGT reference sequences was used to assign V, D and J gene segments. For a sequence to be retained, at least a six-nucleotide match to both a V gene segment and a J gene segment was required. A rearrangement counted as productive if the CDR3 had no stop codons and remained in frame with V and J, and every other rearrangement counted as non-productive. Following IMGT convention, CDR3 was defined as the stretch from the second conserved V-encoded cysteine to the conserved J-encoded phenylalanine. Sequences without an unambiguous match to a single V gene segment were excluded from the earlier analysis of a few hundred of the donors. In an earlier analysis of a few hundred of the donors, a V segment was called functional when productive rearrangements were above 56.7%, and segregating when the standard deviation between donors exceeded 5%. A statistical classification framework was built for diagnosing cytomegalovirus status from the catalog of TCR beta chain sequences. In a later analysis, TCR nucleotide sequences were compared against IMGT/GENE-DB human TR gene sequences so that V and J genes could be assigned. In a later analysis, CDR3 sequences and most-parsimonious VDJ recombination scenarios were assigned using the TCRdist pipeline. In a later analysis, every TCR beta chain was defined by the combination of its CDR3 amino acid sequence and its V-gene family, and reads without a unique V-gene family were dropped. A later analysis removed 500 to 600 highly shared, low-generation-probability nucleotide sequences to deal with suspected cross-contamination and a sequencing artifact. For each public chain, a later analysis derived a clonal expansion index from normalized ranks of inferred template counts within each repertoire. Generation probabilities in a later analysis came from a VDJ recombination model fitted to out-of-frame rearrangements, and those results were checked against IGoR. In a later analysis, TCR-TCR, TCR-HLA and TCR-CMV co-occurrence was scored with hypergeometric tests, and a repertoire-size bias correction was applied to TCR pairs. False discovery rates were estimated in a later analysis by permuting HLA or CMV assignments 20 times. A later analysis grouped co-occurring TCRs with DBSCAN, adding TCRdist sequence similarity when clustering within HLA-allele-positive subsets. Repertoires with fewer than 30,000 or more than 120,000 public chains were left out of co-occurrence clustering, as were about five repertoires with anomalous nucleotide sharing. TCRdb carries this immuneACCESS record with in-frame sequences only. Its versions omit some clonotypes, under half of them owing to an unresolved V gene in the studies checked, with the rest unexplained. V, J and clone size are taken as reported in that table, and D and trimming were inferred from the DNA itself. This sample lists over 200,000 clones; 70% to 80% were detected once. The top ten hold about 1.9% of the sample.

Via the germline V gene, CDR1 is MNHEY and CDR2 SVGAGI. The CDR3 runs 12 residues from the cysteine to the phenylalanine. CDR3 DNA only is kept here, 36 bases in frame from base 1. V loses 7 bases of germline sequence and J loses 0 bases, and the interval between the two ends is 7 bases. The chain employs TRBV6-5 and TRBJ2-7; possibly the D gene is TRBD2, per 5 matching bases. The sequenced material came from PBMCs. The TCR originated in a woman between 25 and 40 years old in good health and CMV-seronegative. CDR3 protein: CASKAGSYEQYF. The DNA is as follows: TGTGCCAGCAAGGCGGGCTCCTACGAGCAGTACTTC.